These T cell receptor beta chains were read from a single sample in a study of OX40 agonist ivuxolimab in advanced cancers. Measured with immunoSEQ multiplex PCR; TCRdb has only the in-frame clones, and not every one. This table holds 65,000 to 80,000 clones, around 91% found once. The source material was CD4+ or CD8+ T cells sorted from blood, sampled in a trial of the OX40 agonist ivuxolimab. Receptor source: an adult with an advanced solid tumor such as melanoma, head and neck, liver or kidney cancer. Both conserved end residues are part of each CDR3. D genes are given only for firm matches. Rows give clone size only sometimes, using once, few, many, or a class for an expanded clone.

DNA: TGTGCCAGCAGCTTGAGTATAGGAGATACGCAGTATTTT; CDR3: CASSLSIGDTQYF; D: NA; size: few; J: TRBJ2-3; V: TRBV5-4
DNA: TGTGCCAGCAGCCTGAGAGGGGGCGGGGCGGCGGGGGCCAACGTCCTGACTTTC; CDR3: CASSLRGGGAAGANVLTF; D: NA; size: NA; J: TRBJ2-6; V: TRBV7-9
DNA: TGTGCCAGCAGCAGAACACCACAGGGTCGGCGAGAGACCCAGTACTTC; CDR3: CASSRTPQGRRETQYF; D: NA; size: NA; J: TRBJ2-5; V: TRBV7-2
DNA: TGTGCCAGCAGTCCCAGTATTTGGTTCTACAATGAGCAGTTCTTC; CDR3: CASSPSIWFYNEQFF; D: NA; size: NA; J: TRBJ2-1; V: TRBV6-5
DNA: TGTGCCAGCAGCTTCAGTAGAGGGGAAGGTCGTTGGGTCACCTTC; CDR3: CASSFSRGEGRWVTF; D: NA; size: few; J: TRBJ1-2; V: TRBV7-9
DNA: TGTGCCAGCAGCCCCGCCCAGGGGGCGCCGAATACGCAGTATTTT; CDR3: CASSPAQGAPNTQYF; D: TRBD1; size: NA; J: TRBJ2-3; V: TRBV5-8
DNA: TGTGCCAGCAGCTTTTATGGTGGCAATCAGCCCCAGCATTTT; CDR3: CASSFYGGNQPQHF; D: NA; size: few; J: TRBJ1-5; V: TRBV5-4
DNA: TGCGCCAGCAGCCAACTAGCGGGAGTCACCGGGGAGCTGTTTTTT; CDR3: CASSQLAGVTGELFF; D: TRBD2; size: NA; J: TRBJ2-2; V: TRBV5-1
DNA: TGTGCCAGTACCCTCGGACAGGGGGCGGCTTTCTTT; CDR3: CASTLGQGAAFF; D: TRBD1; size: few; J: TRBJ1-1; V: TRBV19
DNA: TGCGCCAGCAGTACGATTGGGGGGGACCGAAACACCATATATTTT; CDR3: CASSTIGGDRNTIYF; D: NA; size: NA; J: TRBJ1-3; V: TRBV5-1
DNA: TGTGCCAGCAGTTGGGCCTTTAATCAGCCCCAGCATTTT; CDR3: CASSWAFNQPQHF; D: NA; size: NA; J: TRBJ1-5; V: TRBV11-2
DNA: TGTGCCAGCAGCTGCCCGAACCGGGACGGTGGCAATCAGCCCCAGCATTTT; CDR3: CASSCPNRDGGNQPQHF; D: NA; size: NA; J: TRBJ1-5; V: TRBV7-2
DNA: TGCGCCAGCAGCCTGATGGACCCAGCGAACACCGGGGAGCTGTTTTTT; CDR3: CASSLMDPANTGELFF; D: NA; size: once; J: TRBJ2-2; V: TRBV5-1
DNA: TGTGCCAGCTCACCCGTAAGACAGGCAACTAATGAAAAACTGTTTTTT; CDR3: CASSPVRQATNEKLFF; D: NA; size: NA; J: TRBJ1-4; V: TRBV18
DNA: TGTGCCACCAGCAGCGGGGGACTACCCCCTTGGTATGAGCAGTTCTTC; CDR3: CATSSGGLPPWYEQFF; D: TRBD2; size: NA; J: TRBJ2-1; V: TRBV15
DNA: TGTGCCAGCAGGGACTCGACAGGGGCTTTCTTT; CDR3: CASRDSTGAFF; D: TRBD1; size: NA; J: TRBJ1-1; V: TRBV6-5
DNA: TGTGCCAGCAGTGGACAGGTGGAGGATAATGGCTACACCTTC; CDR3: CASSGQVEDNGYTF; D: TRBD1; size: NA; J: TRBJ1-2; V: TRBV6-6
DNA: TGCGCCAGCACGGGACAGGGGGTTCGGGCGACTGAAGCTTTCTTT; CDR3: CASTGQGVRATEAFF; D: TRBD1; size: NA; J: TRBJ1-1; V: TRBV5-1
DNA: TGTGCCAGCAGCCCCGGACTAGCAGGAGATACGCAGTATTTT; CDR3: CASSPGLAGDTQYF; D: TRBD2; size: NA; J: TRBJ2-3; V: TRBV7-9
DNA: TGCGCCAGCAGCTCCCACCGGGAGGGACTTGGCTACACCTTC; CDR3: CASSSHREGLGYTF; D: NA; size: NA; J: TRBJ1-2; V: TRBV4-3
DNA: TGCAGCGTTGTGGGGACTAGCGGGGGCTCCTACGAGCAGTACTTC; CDR3: CSVVGTSGGSYEQYF; D: TRBD2; size: NA; J: TRBJ2-7; V: TRBV29-1
DNA: TGCGCCAGTGCCCGGGACTACAGAGAGACCCAGTACTTC; CDR3: CASARDYRETQYF; D: TRBD2; size: NA; J: TRBJ2-5; V: TRBV10-1
DNA: TGTGCCAGCAGCCCTTGGGAGGGGGCGGGCACTGAAGCTTTCTTT; CDR3: CASSPWEGAGTEAFF; D: TRBD1; size: NA; J: TRBJ1-1; V: TRBV9
DNA: TGTGCCTGGAGTGGGTCAAAAGCGGGAGGGCTCTACGAGCAGTACTTC; CDR3: CAWSGSKAGGLYEQYF; D: TRBD2; size: once; J: TRBJ2-7; V: TRBV30
DNA: TGTGCCAGCAGCCCCCAGTGGGGCAGGGGCTCCTCTGGGGCCAACGTCCTGACTTTC; CDR3: CASSPQWGRGSSGANVLTF; D: NA; size: NA; J: TRBJ2-6; V: TRBV11-2
DNA: TGTGCCAGCAGTGATAGGTCCTCCTTACTAACTATTTATGGCTACACCTTC; CDR3: CASSDRSSLLTIYGYTF; D: NA; size: NA; J: TRBJ1-2; V: TRBV2
DNA: TGTGCCAGCAGCTTGAGTAGGGAGCAGTTCTTC; CDR3: CASSLSREQFF; D: NA; size: NA; J: TRBJ2-1; V: TRBV5-4
DNA: TGCGCCAGCAGCTTTCTAACCTTCGATTTGAACGAGCAGTACTTC; CDR3: CASSFLTFDLNEQYF; D: NA; size: NA; J: TRBJ2-7; V: TRBV5-1
DNA: TGCGCCAGCAGCGCAACCATGGGGTCTGGGGCCAACGTCCTGACTTTC; CDR3: CASSATMGSGANVLTF; D: NA; size: NA; J: TRBJ2-6; V: TRBV5-1
DNA: TGCGCCAGCAGCCAAGATCATTGGACTAGCGGGAGTTCTGAGACCCAGTACTTC; CDR3: CASSQDHWTSGSSETQYF; D: TRBD2; size: NA; J: TRBJ2-5; V: TRBV4-1
DNA: TGCGCCAGCAGCCCGACAGGATCGGATAACTATGGCTACACCTTC; CDR3: CASSPTGSDNYGYTF; D: NA; size: few; J: TRBJ1-2; V: TRBV5-1
DNA: TGTGCCAGCAGCCTAACGGGACTAGCGCACCTCTATGAGCAGTTCTTC; CDR3: CASSLTGLAHLYEQFF; D: TRBD2; size: NA; J: TRBJ2-1; V: TRBV7-2
DNA: TGTGCCAGTGCTACGGCAGATACGCAGTATTTT; CDR3: CASATADTQYF; D: NA; size: few; J: TRBJ2-3; V: TRBV19
DNA: TGTGCCAGCAGCTGGGGACAGACCGGGGAGCTGTTTTTT; CDR3: CASSWGQTGELFF; D: TRBD1; size: once; J: TRBJ2-2; V: TRBV5-4
DNA: TGTGCCAGCAGGGGACAGGGGGTTGGCAATCAGCCCCAGCATTTT; CDR3: CASRGQGVGNQPQHF; D: TRBD1; size: NA; J: TRBJ1-5; V: TRBV11-3
DNA: TGTGCCAGCAGCGCAGTCGCCAGGGGGCGCGGGACTGAAGCTTTCTTT; CDR3: CASSAVARGRGTEAFF; D: TRBD1; size: once; J: TRBJ1-1; V: TRBV9
DNA: TGTGCCTGGAGTTACGGGGGATCCCGCTACGAGCAGTACTTC; CDR3: CAWSYGGSRYEQYF; D: NA; size: NA; J: TRBJ2-7; V: TRBV30
DNA: TGTGCCAGCTACTCTGGAAACACCATATATTTT; CDR3: CASYSGNTIYF; D: NA; size: NA; J: TRBJ1-3; V: TRBV6-6
DNA: TGTGCCAGTATAGGGAGTACCGGGAATGAAAAACTGTTTTTT; CDR3: CASIGSTGNEKLFF; D: NA; size: NA; J: TRBJ1-4; V: TRBV19
DNA: TGTGCCAGCAGCCTGAGGGGAGACACTGAAGCTTTCTTT; CDR3: CASSLRGDTEAFF; D: NA; size: once; J: TRBJ1-1; V: TRBV7-9
DNA: TGTGCCAGCAGCCCTCTCGTGGGAGTTGGGTCGGCTTTCTTT; CDR3: CASSPLVGVGSAFF; D: NA; size: NA; J: TRBJ1-1; V: TRBV7-9
DNA: TGTGCCAGCAGTCGCGGACTAGCGGGAGAGAGAGTTGAGCAGTTCTTC; CDR3: CASSRGLAGERVEQFF; D: TRBD2; size: NA; J: TRBJ2-1; V: TRBV28
DNA: TGCAGCGTTGTTCCCCTCTATGGCTACACCTTC; CDR3: CSVVPLYGYTF; D: NA; size: NA; J: TRBJ1-2; V: TRBV29-1
DNA: TGTGCCAGCAGCTTAGTAGCCTCGCCGGGACTAGCGAGGGAGCAGTACTTC; CDR3: CASSLVASPGLAREQYF; D: TRBD2; size: NA; J: TRBJ2-7; V: TRBV11-2
DNA: TGTGCCAGCAGCTCGGGACAGGGAAATACCAATGAGCAGTTCTTC; CDR3: CASSSGQGNTNEQFF; D: TRBD1; size: once; J: TRBJ2-1; V: TRBV7-9
DNA: TGTGCCAGCAGTTACTCATACTGGACCGGGGAGCTGTTTTTT; CDR3: CASSYSYWTGELFF; D: NA; size: NA; J: TRBJ2-2; V: TRBV6-5
DNA: TGCGCCAGCAGTGGGTCGACTAGCGGGAGAAATGAGCAGTTCTTC; CDR3: CASSGSTSGRNEQFF; D: TRBD2; size: NA; J: TRBJ2-1; V: TRBV10-2
DNA: TGTGCCAGCAGCATGACGTCGGGTGAAAAACTGTTTTTT; CDR3: CASSMTSGEKLFF; D: NA; size: NA; J: TRBJ1-4; V: TRBV6-6
DNA: TGCGCCAGCAGCCGGACTACTGGGGGTTCCTACGAGCAGTACTTC; CDR3: CASSRTTGGSYEQYF; D: NA; size: NA; J: TRBJ2-7; V: TRBV5-1
DNA: TGTGCCAGCAGCTTATTTGGGCAGGGGAACAATGAAAAACTGTTTTTT; CDR3: CASSLFGQGNNEKLFF; D: NA; size: NA; J: TRBJ1-4; V: TRBV7-9
DNA: TGTGCCAGTAGTATAGCCGGAGGGGCCCCCTACGAGCAGTACTTC; CDR3: CASSIAGGAPYEQYF; D: NA; size: NA; J: TRBJ2-7; V: TRBV19